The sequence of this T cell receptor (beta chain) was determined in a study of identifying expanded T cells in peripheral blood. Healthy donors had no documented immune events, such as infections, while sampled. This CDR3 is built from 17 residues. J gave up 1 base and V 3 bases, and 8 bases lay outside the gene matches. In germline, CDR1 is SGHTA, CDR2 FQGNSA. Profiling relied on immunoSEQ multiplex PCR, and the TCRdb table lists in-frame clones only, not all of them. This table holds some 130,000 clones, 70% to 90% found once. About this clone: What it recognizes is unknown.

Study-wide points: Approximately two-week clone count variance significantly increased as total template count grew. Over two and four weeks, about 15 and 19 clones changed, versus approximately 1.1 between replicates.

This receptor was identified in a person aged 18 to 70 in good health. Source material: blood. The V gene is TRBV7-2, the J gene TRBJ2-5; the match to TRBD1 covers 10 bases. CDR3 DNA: TGTGCCAGCAGCTTGGACCACCGGGACAGGGGCCAAGAGACCCAGTACTTC. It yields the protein CASSLDHRDRGQETQYF.